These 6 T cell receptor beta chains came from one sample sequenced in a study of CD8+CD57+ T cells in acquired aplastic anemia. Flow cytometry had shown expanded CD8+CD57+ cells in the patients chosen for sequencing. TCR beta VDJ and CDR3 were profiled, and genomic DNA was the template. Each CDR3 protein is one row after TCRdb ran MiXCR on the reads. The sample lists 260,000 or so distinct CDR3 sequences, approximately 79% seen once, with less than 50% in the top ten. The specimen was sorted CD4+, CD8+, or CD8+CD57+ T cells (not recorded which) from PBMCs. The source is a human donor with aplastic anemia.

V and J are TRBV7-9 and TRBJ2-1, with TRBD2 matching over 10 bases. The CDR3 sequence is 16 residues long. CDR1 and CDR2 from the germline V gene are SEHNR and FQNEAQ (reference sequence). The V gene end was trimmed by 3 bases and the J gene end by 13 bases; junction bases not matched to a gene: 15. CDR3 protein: CASSLQRGGTRDAQFF. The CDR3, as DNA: TGTGCCAGCAGCTTGCAGCGGGGGGGAACAAGAGATGCACAGTTCTTC.

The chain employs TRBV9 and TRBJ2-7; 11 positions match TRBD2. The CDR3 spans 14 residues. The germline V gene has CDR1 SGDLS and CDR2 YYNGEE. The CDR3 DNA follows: TGTGCCAGCAGCGTCGGGACTAGCGGAATAGATACGCACGTC. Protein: CASSVGTSGIDTHV.

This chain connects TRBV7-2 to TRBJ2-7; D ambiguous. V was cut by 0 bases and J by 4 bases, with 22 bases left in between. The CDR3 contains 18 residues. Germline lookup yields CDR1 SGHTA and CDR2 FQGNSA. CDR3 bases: TGTGCCAGCAGCTTAGCGCGAGGTCCCGATGCGCTGTATTACGAGCAGTACGTC. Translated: CASSLARGPDALYYEQYV.

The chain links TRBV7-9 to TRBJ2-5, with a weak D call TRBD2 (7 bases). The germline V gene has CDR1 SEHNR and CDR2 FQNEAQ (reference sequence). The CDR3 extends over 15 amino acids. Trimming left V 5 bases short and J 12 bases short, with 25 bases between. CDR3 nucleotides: TGTGCCAGCAGCCCACAGGGAAGCTGGGGAGGGGCTGAGTACTTC. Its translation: CASSPQGSWGGAEYF.

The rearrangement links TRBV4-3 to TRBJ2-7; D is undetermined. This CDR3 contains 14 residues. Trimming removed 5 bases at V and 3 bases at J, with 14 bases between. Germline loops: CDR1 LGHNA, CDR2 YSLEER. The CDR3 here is CASSLVTADYEQYV. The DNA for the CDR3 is TGCGCCAGCAGCTTAGTTACAGCCGACTACGAGCAGTACGTC.

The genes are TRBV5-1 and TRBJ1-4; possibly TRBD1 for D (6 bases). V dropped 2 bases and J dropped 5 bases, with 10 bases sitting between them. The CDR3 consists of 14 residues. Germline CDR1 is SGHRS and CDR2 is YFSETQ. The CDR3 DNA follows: TGCGCCAGCAGCTTAGGACAGCCCAATGAAAAACTGTTTTTT. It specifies CASSLGQPNEKLFF.